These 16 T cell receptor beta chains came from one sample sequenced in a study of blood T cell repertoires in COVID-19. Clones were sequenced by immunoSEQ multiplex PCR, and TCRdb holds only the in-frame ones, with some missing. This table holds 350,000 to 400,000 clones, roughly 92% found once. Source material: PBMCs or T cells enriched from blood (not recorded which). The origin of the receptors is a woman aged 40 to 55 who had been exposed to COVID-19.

The CDR3 bases are TGCGCCAGCAGCTTAGGGGGGGCGCGGGACGAGCAGTACTTC. It translates to CASSLGGARDEQYF. V usage is TRBV5-1 and J usage is TRBJ2-7, with D tentatively TRBD2 (7 bases). V lost 2 bases and J lost 5, with 14 bases in between. Germline assignment: CDR1 SGHRS and CDR2 YFSETQ. The CDR3 extends over 14 amino acids.

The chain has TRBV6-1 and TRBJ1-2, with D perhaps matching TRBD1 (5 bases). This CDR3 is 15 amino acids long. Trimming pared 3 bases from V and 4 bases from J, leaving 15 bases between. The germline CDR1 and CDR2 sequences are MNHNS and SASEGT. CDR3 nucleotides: TGTGCCAGCAGTGACAGGGAAGAGGTGAGCTATGGCTACACCTTC. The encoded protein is CASSDREEVSYGYTF.

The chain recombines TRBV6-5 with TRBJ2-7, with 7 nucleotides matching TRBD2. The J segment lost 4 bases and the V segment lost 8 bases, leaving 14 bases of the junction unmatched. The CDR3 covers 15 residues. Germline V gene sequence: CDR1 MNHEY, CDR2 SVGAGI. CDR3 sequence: CASSRYRAGKYEQYF. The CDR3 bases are TGTGCCAGCTCCCGGTATCGAGCGGGAAAATACGAGCAGTACTTC.

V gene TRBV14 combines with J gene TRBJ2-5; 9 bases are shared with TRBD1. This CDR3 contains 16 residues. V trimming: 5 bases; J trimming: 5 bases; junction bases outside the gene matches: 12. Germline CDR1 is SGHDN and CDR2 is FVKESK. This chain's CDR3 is CASSYFLLTGGETQYF. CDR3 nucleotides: TGTGCCAGCAGCTACTTTCTTCTAACAGGGGGCGAGACCCAGTACTTC.

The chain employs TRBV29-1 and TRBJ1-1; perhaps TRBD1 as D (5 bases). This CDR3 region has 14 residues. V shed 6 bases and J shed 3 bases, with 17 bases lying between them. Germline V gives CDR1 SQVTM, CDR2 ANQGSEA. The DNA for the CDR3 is TGCAGCGTGCGAAAAGGGGTTGGGTACACTGAAGCTTTCTTT. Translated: CSVRKGVGYTEAFF.

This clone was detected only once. CDR3 bases: TGTGCCAGCTCCCCCGGACAGGGGGGAATTGAAAAACTGTTTTTT. Protein: CASSPGQGGIEKLFF. This rearrangement joins TRBV18 to TRBJ1-4; 10 nucleotides match TRBD1. This CDR3 spans 15 amino acids. V lost 6 bases, J lost 7 bases, and 8 bases stayed unmatched. Looked up from germline, CDR1 is KGHSH and CDR2 is LQKENI.

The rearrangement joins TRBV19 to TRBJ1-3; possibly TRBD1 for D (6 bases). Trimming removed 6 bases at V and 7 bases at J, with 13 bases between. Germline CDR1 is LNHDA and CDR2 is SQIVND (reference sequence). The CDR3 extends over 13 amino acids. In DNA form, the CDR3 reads TGTGCCAGTAGGGACAGCCTAATGAACACCATATATTTT. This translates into CASRDSLMNTIYF.

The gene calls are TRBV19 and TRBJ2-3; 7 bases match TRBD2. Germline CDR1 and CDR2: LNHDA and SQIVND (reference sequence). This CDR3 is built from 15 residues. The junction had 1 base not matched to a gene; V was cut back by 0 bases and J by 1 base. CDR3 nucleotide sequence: TGTGCCAGTAGTATAGACCGGGGGGGCACAGATACGCAGTATTTT. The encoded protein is CASSIDRGGTDTQYF.

Written as DNA, the CDR3 is TGTGCCAGCAGTTTAGGCAGGGGTGAAAAACTGTTTTTT. It yields the protein CASSLGRGEKLFF. The genes are TRBV12-3 or TRBV12-4 and TRBJ1-4; TRBD1 might be the D (6 bases). The V end lost 1 base, the J end lost 7 bases, and 7 bases lay between the germline ends. This CDR3 is 13 amino acids long.

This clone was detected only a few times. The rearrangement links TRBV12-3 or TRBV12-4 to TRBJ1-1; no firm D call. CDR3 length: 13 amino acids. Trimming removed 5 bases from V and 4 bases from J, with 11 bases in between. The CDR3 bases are TGTGCCAGCAGTCAGAATCAGGCCACTGAAGCTTTCTTT. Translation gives CASSQNQATEAFF.

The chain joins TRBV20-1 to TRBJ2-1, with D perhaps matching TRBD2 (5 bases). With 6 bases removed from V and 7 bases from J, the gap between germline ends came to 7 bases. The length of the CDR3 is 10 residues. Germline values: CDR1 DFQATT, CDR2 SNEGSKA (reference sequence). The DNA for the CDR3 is TGCAGTGCCGAGGGAAATGAGCAGTTCTTC. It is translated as CSAEGNEQFF.

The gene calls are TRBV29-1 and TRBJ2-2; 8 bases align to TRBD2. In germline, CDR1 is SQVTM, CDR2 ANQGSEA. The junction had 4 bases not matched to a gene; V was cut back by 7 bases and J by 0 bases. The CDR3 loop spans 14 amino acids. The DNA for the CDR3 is TGCAGCGCCAAGCGGGGGACGAACACCGGGGAGCTGTTTTTT. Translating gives CSAKRGTNTGELFF.

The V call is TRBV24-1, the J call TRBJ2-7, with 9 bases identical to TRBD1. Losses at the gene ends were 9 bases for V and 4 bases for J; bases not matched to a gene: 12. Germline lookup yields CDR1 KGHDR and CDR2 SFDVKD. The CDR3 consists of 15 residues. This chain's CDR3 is CATGIGRTGAYEQYF. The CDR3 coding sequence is TGTGCCACCGGCATAGGCAGGACAGGGGCATACGAGCAGTACTTC.

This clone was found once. The CDR3 DNA reads as TGTGCCTGGAGGAACAAAAGGGACAGGACGAACACTGAAGCTTTCTTT. It specifies CAWRNKRDRTNTEAFF. The chain combines TRBV30 with TRBJ1-1; 8 nucleotides line up with TRBD1. J was trimmed by 1 base and V by 3 bases; bases with no gene match: 10. CDR3 length: 16 amino acids. From germline, CDR1 is GTSNPN and CDR2 SVGIG (reference sequence).

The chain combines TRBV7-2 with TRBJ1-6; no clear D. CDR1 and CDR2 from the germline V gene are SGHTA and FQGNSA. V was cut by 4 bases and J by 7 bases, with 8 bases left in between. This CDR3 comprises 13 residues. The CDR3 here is CASSSDLNSPLHF. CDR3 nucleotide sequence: TGTGCCAGCAGCTCAGATTTAAATTCACCCCTCCACTTT.

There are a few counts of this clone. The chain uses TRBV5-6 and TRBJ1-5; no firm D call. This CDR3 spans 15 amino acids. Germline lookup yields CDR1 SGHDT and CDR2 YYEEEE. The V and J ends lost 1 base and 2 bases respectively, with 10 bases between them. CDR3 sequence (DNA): TGTGCCAGCAGCTTGAAGGGAGGCGGCAATCAGCCCCAGCATTTT. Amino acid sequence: CASSLKGGGNQPQHF.